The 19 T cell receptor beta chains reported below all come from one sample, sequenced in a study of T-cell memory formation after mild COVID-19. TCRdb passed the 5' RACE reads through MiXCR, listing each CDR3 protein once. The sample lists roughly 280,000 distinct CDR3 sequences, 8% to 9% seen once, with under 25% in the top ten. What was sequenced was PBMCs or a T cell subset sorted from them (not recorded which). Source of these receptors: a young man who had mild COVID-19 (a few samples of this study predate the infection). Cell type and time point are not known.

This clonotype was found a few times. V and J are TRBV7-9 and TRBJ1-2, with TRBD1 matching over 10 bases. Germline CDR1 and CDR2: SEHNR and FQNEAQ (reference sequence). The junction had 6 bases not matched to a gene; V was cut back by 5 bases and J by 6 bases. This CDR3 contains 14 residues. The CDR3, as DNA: TGTGCCAGCAGCACCCGACAGGGGGCGAATGGCTACACCTTC. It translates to CASSTRQGANGYTF.

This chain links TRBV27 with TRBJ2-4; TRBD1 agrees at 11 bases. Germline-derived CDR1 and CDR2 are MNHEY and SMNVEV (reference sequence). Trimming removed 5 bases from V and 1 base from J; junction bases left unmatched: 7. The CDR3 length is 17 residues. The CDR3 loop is CASSRGTGGWAKNIQYF. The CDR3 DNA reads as TGTGCCAGCAGTAGAGGGACAGGGGGTTGGGCCAAAAACATTCAGTACTTC.

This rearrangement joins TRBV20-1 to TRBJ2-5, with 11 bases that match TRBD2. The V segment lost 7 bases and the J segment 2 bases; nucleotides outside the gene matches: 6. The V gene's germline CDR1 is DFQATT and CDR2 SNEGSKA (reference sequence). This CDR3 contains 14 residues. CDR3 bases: TGCAGTGAAGAGATAGCGGGGGGGCAAGAGACCCAGTACTTC. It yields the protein CSEEIAGGQETQYF.

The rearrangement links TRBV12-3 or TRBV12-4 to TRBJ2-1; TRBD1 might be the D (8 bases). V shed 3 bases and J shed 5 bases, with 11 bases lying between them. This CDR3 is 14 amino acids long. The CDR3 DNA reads TGTGCCAGCAGTTTCACAGGGGGGGACAATGAGCAGTTCTTC. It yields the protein CASSFTGGDNEQFF.

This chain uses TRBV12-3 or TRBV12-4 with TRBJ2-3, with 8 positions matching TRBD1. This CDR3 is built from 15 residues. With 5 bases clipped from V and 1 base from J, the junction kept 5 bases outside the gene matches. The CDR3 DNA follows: TGTGCCAGCAGTAGAACAGGGGGACGCACAGATACGCAGTATTTT. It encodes CASSRTGGRTDTQYF.

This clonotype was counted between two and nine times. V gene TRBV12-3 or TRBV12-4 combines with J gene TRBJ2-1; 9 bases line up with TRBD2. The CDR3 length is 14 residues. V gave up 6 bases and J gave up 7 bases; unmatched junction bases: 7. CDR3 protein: CASSPSGEENEQFF. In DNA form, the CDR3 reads TGTGCCAGCAGCCCTAGCGGGGAGGAGAATGAGCAGTTCTTC.

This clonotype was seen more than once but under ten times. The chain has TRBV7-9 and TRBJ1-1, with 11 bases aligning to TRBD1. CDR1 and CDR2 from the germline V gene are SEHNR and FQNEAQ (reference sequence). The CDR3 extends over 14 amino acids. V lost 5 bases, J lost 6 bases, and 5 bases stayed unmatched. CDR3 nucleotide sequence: TGTGCCAGCAGCATGGACAGGGGGCTCTCTGAAGCTTTCTTT. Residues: CASSMDRGLSEAFF.

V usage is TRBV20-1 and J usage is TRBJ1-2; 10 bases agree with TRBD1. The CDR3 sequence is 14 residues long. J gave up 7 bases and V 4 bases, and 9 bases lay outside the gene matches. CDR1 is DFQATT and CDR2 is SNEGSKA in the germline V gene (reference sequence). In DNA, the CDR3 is TGCAGTGCTACCCGACAGGGGGCGTCCGGTGGCTACACCTTC. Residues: CSATRQGASGGYTF.

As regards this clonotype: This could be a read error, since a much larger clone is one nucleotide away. CDR3 amino acids: CASGYKDTEDFF. The CDR3 nucleotides read TGTGCCAGCGGTTATAAGGACACTGAAGATTTCTTT. The J gene is TRBJ1-1, the V gene TRBV9, with a tentative D call TRBD1 (5 bases). This CDR3 region has 12 residues. Germline V gene sequence: CDR1 SGDLS, CDR2 YYNGEE.

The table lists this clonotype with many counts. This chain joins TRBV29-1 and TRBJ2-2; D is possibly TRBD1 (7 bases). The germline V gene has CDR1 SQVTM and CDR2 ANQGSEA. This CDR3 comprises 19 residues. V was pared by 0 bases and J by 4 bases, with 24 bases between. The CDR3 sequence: CSVEDPFNGGTVSTGELFF. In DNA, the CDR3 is TGCAGCGTTGAAGATCCATTTAACGGAGGGACAGTAAGCACCGGGGAGCTGTTTTTT.

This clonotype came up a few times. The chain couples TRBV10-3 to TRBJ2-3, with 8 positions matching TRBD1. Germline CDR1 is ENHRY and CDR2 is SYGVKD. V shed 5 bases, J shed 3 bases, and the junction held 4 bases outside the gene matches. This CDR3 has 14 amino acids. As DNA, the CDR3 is TGTGCCATCAGTAACAGGGGGACAACAGATACGCAGTATTTT. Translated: CAISNRGTTDTQYF.

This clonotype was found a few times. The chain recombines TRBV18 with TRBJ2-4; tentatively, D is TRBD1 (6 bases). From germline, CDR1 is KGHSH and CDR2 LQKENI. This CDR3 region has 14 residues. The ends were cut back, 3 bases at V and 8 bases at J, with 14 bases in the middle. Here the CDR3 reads CASSPTTGFDIQYF. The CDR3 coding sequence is TGTGCCAGCTCACCTACCACAGGGTTTGACATTCAGTACTTC.

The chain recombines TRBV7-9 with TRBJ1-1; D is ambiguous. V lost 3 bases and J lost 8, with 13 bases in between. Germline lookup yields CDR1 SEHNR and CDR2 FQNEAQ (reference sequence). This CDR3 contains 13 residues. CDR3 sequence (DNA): TGTGCCAGCAGCTTTAGGCCAGACATCGAAGCTTTCTTT. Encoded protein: CASSFRPDIEAFF. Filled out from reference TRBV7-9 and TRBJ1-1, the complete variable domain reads DTGVSQNPRHKITKRGQNVTFRCDPISEHNRLYWYRQTLGQGPEFLTYFQNEAQLEKSRLLSDRFSAERPKGSFSTLEIQRTEQGDSAMYLCASSFRPDIEAFFGQGTRLTVV.

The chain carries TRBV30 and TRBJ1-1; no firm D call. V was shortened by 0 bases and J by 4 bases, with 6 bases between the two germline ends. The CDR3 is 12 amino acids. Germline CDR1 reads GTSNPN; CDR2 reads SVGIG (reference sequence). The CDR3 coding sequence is TGTGCCTGGAGTGTTCAGATCACTGAAGCTTTCTTT. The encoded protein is CAWSVQITEAFF. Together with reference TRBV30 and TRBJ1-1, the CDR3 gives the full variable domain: SQTIHQWPATLVQPVGSPLSLECTVEGTSNPNLYWYRQAAGRGLQLLFYSVGIGQISSEVPQNLSASRPQDRQFILSSKKLLLSDSGFYLCAWSVQITEAFFGQGTRLTVV.

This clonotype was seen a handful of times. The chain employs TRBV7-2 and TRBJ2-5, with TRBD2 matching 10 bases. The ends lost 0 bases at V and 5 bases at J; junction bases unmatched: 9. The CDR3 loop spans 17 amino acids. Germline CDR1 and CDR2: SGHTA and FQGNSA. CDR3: CASSLAPSGGAFETQYF. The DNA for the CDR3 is TGTGCCAGCAGCTTAGCGCCAAGCGGGGGGGCTTTTGAGACCCAGTACTTC.

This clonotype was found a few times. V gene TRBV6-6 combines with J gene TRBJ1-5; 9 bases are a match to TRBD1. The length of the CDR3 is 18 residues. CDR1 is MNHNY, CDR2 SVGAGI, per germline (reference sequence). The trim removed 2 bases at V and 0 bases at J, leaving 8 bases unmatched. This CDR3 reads CASSYDRWTGDSNQPQHF. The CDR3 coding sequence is TGTGCCAGCAGTTACGACCGTTGGACAGGGGATAGCAATCAGCCCCAGCATTTT.

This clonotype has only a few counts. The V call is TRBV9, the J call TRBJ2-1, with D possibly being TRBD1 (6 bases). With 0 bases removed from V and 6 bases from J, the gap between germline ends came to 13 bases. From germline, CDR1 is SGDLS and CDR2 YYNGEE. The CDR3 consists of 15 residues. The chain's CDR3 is CASSVDPDSTNEQFF. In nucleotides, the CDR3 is TGTGCCAGCAGCGTAGATCCGGACAGCACCAATGAGCAGTTCTTC.

CDR3 loop: CASSYVPGQGNYGYTF. DNA for the CDR3: TGTGCCAGCAGTTACGTACCGGGACAGGGGAACTATGGCTACACCTTC. This chain links TRBV6-5 with TRBJ1-2; 10 nucleotides match TRBD1. Losses at the gene ends were 2 bases for V and 2 bases for J; bases not matched to a gene: 5. CDR1 is MNHEY, CDR2 SVGAGI, per germline. This CDR3 spans 16 amino acids.

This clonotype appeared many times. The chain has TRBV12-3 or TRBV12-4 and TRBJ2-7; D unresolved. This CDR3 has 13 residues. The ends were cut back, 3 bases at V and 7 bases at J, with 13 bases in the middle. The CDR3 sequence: CASSLTRFGEQYF. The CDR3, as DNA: TGTGCCAGCAGTTTGACAAGATTCGGGGAGCAGTACTTC.